This T cell receptor beta chain was observed in a study of PD-1 blockade in classical Hodgkin lymphoma. The protocol was immunoSEQ multiplex PCR, while the TCRdb copy is restricted to in-frame clones and leaves out a portion. The repertoire has roughly 49,000 clones, roughly 90% of them found once; the top ten carry approximately 13%. Time point meaning: cycle 4 day 1 (C4D1), after more than 5 weeks of nivolumab. Brentuximab vedotin exposure varied, and every patient relapsed after autologous stem cell transplantation. The CDR3 consists of 15 residues. V shed 0 bases and J shed 3 bases, with 12 bases lying between them. The germline V gene has CDR1 SGHVS and CDR2 FQNEAQ.

The material was peripheral blood mononuclear cells (PBMCs), obtained before the fourth cycle of nivolumab. This receptor was taken from a human donor with classical Hodgkin lymphoma. The chain couples TRBV7-8 to TRBJ2-7; no reliable D call. The CDR3: CASSLAPQAYYEQYF. In DNA, the CDR3 is TGTGCCAGCAGCTTAGCTCCCCAGGCATACTACGAGCAGTACTTC.